The next 8 T cell receptor beta chains were all read from a single sample in a study of T-cell reconstitution after alpha-beta-depleted transplantation in children. Researchers prepared the TCRbeta library using unique molecular identifiers, the study reports. TCRdb processed the PCR reads anew with MiXCR; each CDR3 protein has one entry. The sample holds more than 90,000 distinct CDR3 sequences, roughly 8% seen once. Sequenced here: PBMCs from the stem cell graft donor, sampled from the stem cell graft. Every receptor here comes from a human donor who donated a stem cell graft to a child with congenital amegakaryocytic thrombocytopenia.

This clonotype was recorded many times. The chain couples TRBV29-1 to TRBJ1-4; 9 bases are a match to TRBD1. Germline CDR1 SQVTM, CDR2 ANQGSEA. With 4 bases clipped from V and 5 bases from J, the junction kept 2 bases outside the gene matches. This CDR3 contains 13 residues. CDR3 sequence reads: CSVGGQGNEKLFF. DNA of the CDR3: TGCAGCGTTGGGGGACAGGGCAATGAAAAACTGTTTTTT.

The sample holds many counts of this clonotype. V gene TRBV27 combines with J gene TRBJ2-7; TRBD1 matches at 9 bases. The V and J ends lost 6 bases and 7 bases, in that order; junction bases with no gene match: 10. This CDR3 is built from 14 residues. The germline V gene has CDR1 MNHEY and CDR2 SMNVEV (reference sequence). CDR3 DNA: TGTGCCAGCAGAAAGGGGACAGGGCTAGGGGAGCAGTACTTC. Its protein product is CASRKGTGLGEQYF.

CDR3 bases: TGCGCCAGCAGCCACCTGACTGATACCTACGAGCAGTACTTC. Encoded protein: CASSHLTDTYEQYF. The chain combines TRBV4-1 with TRBJ2-7, with no clear D. The CDR3 extends over 14 amino acids. The V gene's germline CDR1 is MGHRA and CDR2 YSYEKL. Trimming removed 3 bases at V and 2 bases at J, with 11 bases between.

This clonotype appeared many times. The genes are TRBV6-5 and TRBJ1-2, with TRBD1 identical over 11 bases. This CDR3 has 16 residues. V gave up 2 bases and J gave up 4 bases; unmatched junction bases: 6. From germline, CDR1 is MNHEY and CDR2 SVGAGI. For the CDR3, the DNA is TGTGCCAGCAGTTACCTTAGGACAGGGGGCACCTATGGCTACACCTTC. Translating it yields CASSYLRTGGTYGYTF.

This clonotype was detected many times. V usage is TRBV7-6 and J usage is TRBJ2-7, with a tentative D call TRBD1 (6 bases). Trimming pared 5 bases from V and 4 bases from J, leaving 21 bases between. CDR1 SGHVS and CDR2 FNYEAQ come from the germline V gene. This CDR3 is 16 amino acids long. The CDR3 coding sequence is TGTGCCAGCAGCCCCACTCAGGACAGCCTTCCTTACGAGCAGTACTTC. Translated, it gives CASSPTQDSLPYEQYF.

There are many counts of this clonotype. The chain employs TRBV5-1 and TRBJ2-3; no clear D. This CDR3 has 14 residues. Germline CDR1 SGHRS, CDR2 YFSETQ. V gave up 0 bases and J gave up 2 bases, with 7 bases separating them. The CDR3, as DNA: TGCGCCAGCAGCTTGGTCGGCCCCACAGATACGCAGTATTTT. As protein: CASSLVGPTDTQYF.

This clonotype has at least ten counts. The V call is TRBV11-1, the J call TRBJ2-1; D is possibly TRBD1 or TRBD2 (5 bases each). Germline lookup yields CDR1 SGHAT and CDR2 FQDESV (reference sequence). The CDR3 sequence is 14 residues long. V lost 6 bases and J lost 8, with 17 bases in between. This chain's CDR3 is CASSSGTVGDEQFF. In DNA form, the CDR3 reads TGTGCCAGCAGTTCCGGGACGGTGGGCGATGAGCAGTTCTTC.

This clonotype was observed at least ten times. The chain employs TRBV5-5 and TRBJ2-5, with TRBD2 as a possible D gene (5 bases). Between the trimmed V and J ends, which lost 4 bases and 4 bases, there was a span of 11 bases. Per the germline V gene, CDR1 is SGHKS and CDR2 is YYEKEE (reference sequence). The CDR3 is 13 residues long. CDR3 loop: CASSIGEGETQYF. DNA of the CDR3: TGTGCCAGCAGCATTGGCGAGGGAGAGACCCAGTACTTC.